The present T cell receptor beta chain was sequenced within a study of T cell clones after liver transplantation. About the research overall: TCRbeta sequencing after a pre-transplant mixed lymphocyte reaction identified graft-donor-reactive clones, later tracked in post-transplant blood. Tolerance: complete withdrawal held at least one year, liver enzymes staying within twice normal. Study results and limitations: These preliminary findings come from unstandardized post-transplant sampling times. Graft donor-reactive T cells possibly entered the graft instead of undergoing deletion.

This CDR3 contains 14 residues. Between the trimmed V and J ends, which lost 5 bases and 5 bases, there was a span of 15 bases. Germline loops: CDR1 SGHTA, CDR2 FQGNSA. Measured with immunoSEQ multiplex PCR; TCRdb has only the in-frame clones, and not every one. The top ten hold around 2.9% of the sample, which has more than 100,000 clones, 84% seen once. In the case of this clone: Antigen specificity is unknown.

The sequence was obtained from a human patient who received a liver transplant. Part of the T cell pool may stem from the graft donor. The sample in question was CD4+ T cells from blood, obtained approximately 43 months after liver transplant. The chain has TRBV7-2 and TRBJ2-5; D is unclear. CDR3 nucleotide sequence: TGTGCCAGCAGCCCCGACCCATCAATTGAGACCCAGTACTTC. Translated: CASSPDPSIETQYF.